Following are 18 T cell receptor beta chains from one sample sequenced in a study of shared clonotypes between healthy human individuals. The assay was immunoSEQ multiplex PCR, and TCRdb's table has in-frame clones only and misses some. This sample has 230,000 or so clones; 65% occur once, and the top ten carry around 10%. The sample taken for sequencing was memory CD4+ T cells sorted from blood. Subset meaning: CD45RA-negative fraction. The receptors originated from a man aged 30 to 45 in good health.

J is TRBJ2-5 and V is TRBV5-4, with D possibly matching TRBD1 (5 bases). Trimming left V 0 bases short and J 3 bases short, with 9 bases between. The CDR3 runs to 14 residues. Per germline, CDR1 SGHNT and CDR2 YYREEE (reference sequence). This chain's CDR3 is CASSLEGREETQYF. CDR3 sequence (DNA): TGTGCCAGCAGCTTGGAAGGCAGGGAAGAGACCCAGTACTTC.

A few counts support this clone. The rearrangement joins TRBV28 to TRBJ2-3; 7 bases align to TRBD2. Germline values: CDR1 MDHEN, CDR2 SYDVKM. V was pared by 7 bases and J by 2 bases, with 6 bases of the junction left unmatched. CDR3 size: 14 residues. The CDR3 protein is CASTRGDATDTQYF. The CDR3 DNA is TGTGCCAGCACACGGGGGGATGCCACAGATACGCAGTATTTT.

This clone was detected only a few times. With a much larger clone just one base away, this may be a read error. Other DNA sequences from this sample encode an identical CDR3 as well. CDR3 residues: CASRQGADTQYF. The CDR3 DNA is TGTGCCAGCAGGCAGGGGGCAGATACGCAGTATTTT. The rearrangement links TRBV2 to TRBJ2-3; 7 bases line up with TRBD1. V shed 6 bases, J shed 4 bases, and the junction held 1 base outside the gene matches. The CDR3 consists of 12 residues. Germline V gives CDR1 SNHLY, CDR2 FYNNEI.

This clone was recorded many times. The J gene is TRBJ1-4, the V gene TRBV6-1; D call uncertain. The CDR3 sequence is 12 residues long. V was cut by 6 bases and J by 16 bases, with 18 bases left in between. CDR1 is MNHNS, CDR2 SASEGT, per germline. CDR3 in amino acids: CASSAAGRIPFF. Written as DNA, the CDR3 is TGTGCCAGCAGCGCAGCGGGAAGGATTCCGTTTTTT.

This chain connects TRBV6-1 to TRBJ2-7; tentative D call: TRBD1 (6 bases). Between the trimmed V and J ends, which lost 5 bases and 4 bases, there was a span of 12 bases. Germline V CDR1 and CDR2: MNHNS, SASEGT. This CDR3 spans 13 amino acids. The CDR3 here is CASSSARGYEQYF. CDR3 coding DNA: TGTGCCAGCAGTTCTGCCAGGGGTTACGAGCAGTACTTC.

This chain connects TRBV5-1 to TRBJ2-1; 9 bases align to TRBD2. This CDR3 is built from 19 residues. Germline trimming cut 2 bases from V and 0 bases from J; bases unmatched to any gene: 12. Germline CDR1 SGHRS, CDR2 YFSETQ. In DNA, the CDR3 is TGCGCCAGCAGCTTTCTGGGGCTAGCGGGGACTCTCTCCTACAATGAGCAGTTCTTC. Amino acids: CASSFLGLAGTLSYNEQFF.

The rearrangement links TRBV5-4 to TRBJ1-2; unclear D gene. Germline V gives CDR1 SGHNT, CDR2 YYREEE (reference sequence). This CDR3 has 13 amino acids. V dropped 3 bases and J dropped 8 bases, with 14 bases sitting between them. The CDR3 is CASSSPQVTGYTF. Written as DNA, the CDR3 is TGTGCCAGCAGCTCTCCTCAGGTTACGGGCTACACCTTC.

V is TRBV28 and J is TRBJ2-5; TRBD2 aligns across 9 bases. Trimming took 6 bases from V and 1 from J; bases not matched to a gene: 9. Germline V gene lookup returns CDR1 MDHEN and CDR2 SYDVKM. The CDR3 consists of 16 residues. CDR3 nucleotides: TGTGCCAGCAGCTTCCACCAGACTAGCGGCCAAGAGACCCAGTACTTC. Translating it yields CASSFHQTSGQETQYF.

The J gene is TRBJ2-5, the V gene TRBV7-3; 8 nucleotides line up with TRBD1. Germline V gene sequence: CDR1 SGHTA, CDR2 FQGTGA. The CDR3 is 15 residues long. The ends lost 1 base at V and 2 bases at J; junction bases unmatched: 3. Here the CDR3 DNA reads TGTGCCAGCAGCTTAATGGGGACAGGACAAGAGACCCAGTACTTC. Protein product: CASSLMGTGQETQYF.

V usage is TRBV27 and J usage is TRBJ1-1; D is possibly TRBD1 (5 bases). The CDR3 contains 14 residues. Germline V gene sequence: CDR1 MNHEY, CDR2 SMNVEV (reference sequence). With 2 bases removed from V and 10 bases from J, the gap between germline ends came to 17 bases. For the CDR3, the DNA is TGTGCCAGCAGTTTAAGAGTCGGGGGTTGGGTAGCTTTCTTT. Amino acids: CASSLRVGGWVAFF.

This clone occurred many times. The chain links TRBV11-3 to TRBJ2-1; 10 nucleotides agree with TRBD2. This CDR3 comprises 16 residues. The trim removed 2 bases at V and 0 bases at J, leaving 1 base unmatched. Germline assignment: CDR1 SGHNT and CDR2 YENEEA. CDR3 bases: TGTGCCAGCAGCTTACCTAGCGGGAGCTCCTACAATGAGCAGTTCTTC. Its protein product is CASSLPSGSSYNEQFF.

The chain joins TRBV28 to TRBJ2-1; TRBD2 matches at 12 bases. The CDR3 has 15 amino acids. J was trimmed by 10 bases and V by 3 bases; bases with no gene match: 7. Germline V CDR1 and CDR2: MDHEN, SYDVKM. The CDR3 protein is CASSLRLAGVGEQFF. CDR3 coding DNA: TGTGCCAGCAGTTTGCGACTAGCGGGAGTTGGGGAGCAGTTCTTC.

This rearrangement joins TRBV6-5 to TRBJ1-2; weak D call: TRBD1 (6 bases). V was shortened by 6 bases and J by 4 bases, with 9 bases between the two germline ends. CDR3 length equals 12 residues. The V gene's germline CDR1 is MNHEY and CDR2 SVGAGI. The CDR3 protein is CASRSTGYGYTF. In DNA form, the CDR3 reads TGTGCCAGCAGATCGACAGGCTATGGCTACACCTTC.

This chain connects TRBV7-8 to TRBJ2-2, with D uncertain. V was clipped by 3 bases and J by 4 bases, with 3 bases between them. The CDR3 runs 12 residues. Germline-derived CDR1 and CDR2 are SGHVS and FQNEAQ. The CDR3 DNA sequence: TGTGCCAGCAGCTTGGTCACCGGGGAGCTGTTTTTT. This encodes CASSLVTGELFF.

There are a few counts of this clone. The chain uses TRBV19 and TRBJ2-4; 7 nucleotides agree with TRBD1. This CDR3 has 15 amino acids. The germline CDR1 and CDR2 sequences are LNHDA and SQIVND (reference sequence). V lost 6 bases to trimming and J lost 6 bases; unmatched junction nucleotides: 11. Here the CDR3 reads CASRHLGGQSNIQYF. The CDR3 DNA follows: TGTGCCAGTAGACACCTTGGGGGACAGTCAAACATTCAGTACTTC.

The chain is built from TRBV4-3 and TRBJ1-2; D unresolved. Germline lookup yields CDR1 LGHNA and CDR2 YSLEER. Between the trimmed V and J ends, which lost 0 bases and 4 bases, there was a span of 15 bases. This CDR3 has 16 amino acids. CDR3 DNA: TGCGCCAGCAGCCAAGAGTTACAACTCATCTCCTATGGCTACACCTTC. Translated, it gives CASSQELQLISYGYTF.

In this sample, this clone turned up a few times. This chain uses TRBV10-3 with TRBJ2-7, with a tentative D call TRBD2 (6 bases). Germline V CDR1 and CDR2: ENHRY, SYGVKD. This CDR3 has 15 amino acids. V lost 2 bases and J 1 base, leaving 12 bases between the germline ends. CDR3 in DNA: TGTGCCATCAGTGAGACAGTCGGGGGATCCTACGAGCAGTACTTC. It codes for CAISETVGGSYEQYF.

This clone appeared a few times. The V and J genes are TRBV5-4 and TRBJ2-1; D unresolved. The CDR3 loop spans 14 amino acids. CDR1 is SGHNT, CDR2 YYREEE, per germline (reference sequence). Trimming removed 4 bases from V and 1 base from J, with 9 bases in between. In DNA, the CDR3 is TGTGCCAGCAGCGCAAGGTCTTCCTACAATGAGCAGTTCTTC. Translated, it gives CASSARSSYNEQFF.